This T cell receptor beta chain was sequenced for a study of T cells in Graves' hyperthyroidism and ophthalmopathy. The overall study: Before treatment of any kind, peripheral blood was taken at initial diagnosis.

Researchers took RNA transcripts and amplified the TCR beta CDR3 regions from them. Primed by the HTBI set, a first-round RT-PCR was run on the TCR CDR3. In TCRdb, the multiplex PCR reads were re-called with MiXCR into one record per CDR3 protein. Altogether hundreds of thousands of distinct CDR3 sequences are present, around 15% being singletons, with the ten largest covering 4% to 5.5%. This clonotype appeared many times. In the ophthalmopathy cohort, Clinical Activity Score was at least 3, NOSPECS grade at least 4, and duration under 3 months. Diagnosis relied on clinical symptoms, serum thyroxine and TRAb, thyroid ultrasound and orbital computed tomography. The CDR3 consists of 15 residues. Germline V gene sequence: CDR1 DFQATT, CDR2 SNEGSKA (reference sequence). V shed 0 bases and J 5 bases; nucleotides not matched to a gene: 9.

The V call is TRBV20-1, the J call TRBJ2-7; 8 bases align to TRBD1. Source material: blood. The receptor comes from a woman in her 40s with Graves' ophthalmopathy. The CDR3 DNA follows: TGCAGTGCTAGAGATGGGGGACAGGCCTACGACGAGCAGTACTTC. Translating it yields CSARDGGQAYDEQYF.